Described below is a single T cell receptor (beta chain) sequence and its context. Its antigen has not been determined. No base quality values were provided; no much bigger clone lies one nucleotide off. This sample is part of a study of blood T cell repertoires in COVID-19 (TCRdb year 2020). Notes on the research overall: Collaborator samples came from the United States, Italy and Spain and covered acute and convalescent phases of COVID-19. Sample metadata almost always included a de-identified subject ID, COVID-19 status, age in years and sex. HLA class I and class II types, where available, came from metadata supplied by the sample provider rather than from assay-based typing. The repertoires were released in a freely available public database intended as a resource for research on the immune response to SARS-CoV-2. The prospective study material was composed of cDNA or gDNA derived from T cells, B-cell-depleted T cells, or PBMCs. Subjects who had been exposed to COVID-19, were actively infected with it, or had recovered from it provided the deeply sampled blood TCRbeta repertoires that made up the dataset. Samples came from the ongoing ImmuneRACE study (first 160 participants) plus 1,254 subjects from 6 global collaborators. Study-level results and caveats: Clinical and demographic metadata were provided uncurated, with the amount varying by source and participant.

Unmatched junction bases come to 6, with V trimmed by 6 bases and J by 4 bases. From the cysteine through the phenylalanine, the CDR3 covers 14 amino acids. Only the CDR3 DNA stays, 42 bases, in frame from base 1. Via the germline V gene, CDR1 is MDHEN and CDR2 SYDVKM. The immunoSEQ Assay, a bias-controlled multiplex PCR, was used to amplify TCRbeta CDR3 regions from genomic DNA. The original pipeline was this. Nucleated cell counts per sample were estimated from amplification of reference gene primers within the assay. To quantify the absolute abundance of each unique TCRbeta CDR3 rearrangement, sequence reads were collapsed and filtered. For each sample, productive Simpson clonality was calculated as the square root of Simpson's diversity index across productive rearrangements. As stored in TCRdb, this immuneACCESS dataset retains in-frame rearrangements with V and J assigned. A fraction of the clones does not appear; measured against another copy, unresolved V genes explain less than half of the discrepancy, and the remainder lacks a known reason. Clone size and the V and J calls come from that table; the DNA yielded D and trimming. In this sample the table shows over 200,000 clones, roughly 89% of which occur a single time. Roughly 6% of the sample is in the top ten clones.

A second Seattle source provided samples from volunteer blood donors who had recovered from COVID-19. Whole blood was collected in K2EDTA tubes by collaborating institutions according to the institutions' own protocols. For TCRbeta analysis, collaborator samples were shipped as frozen whole blood, as isolated PBMCs, or as DNA extracted from either sample type. The origin of this receptor is a man aged 60 to 69 who had recovered from COVID-19. Recombination linked TRBV28 to TRBJ2-7, with TRBD2 identical over 10 junction bases. Sequenced material: peripheral blood. For the CDR3, the sequence is CASRGAGGVYEQYF. The bases are TGTGCCAGCAGGGGAGCGGGAGGGGTTTACGAGCAGTACTTC.